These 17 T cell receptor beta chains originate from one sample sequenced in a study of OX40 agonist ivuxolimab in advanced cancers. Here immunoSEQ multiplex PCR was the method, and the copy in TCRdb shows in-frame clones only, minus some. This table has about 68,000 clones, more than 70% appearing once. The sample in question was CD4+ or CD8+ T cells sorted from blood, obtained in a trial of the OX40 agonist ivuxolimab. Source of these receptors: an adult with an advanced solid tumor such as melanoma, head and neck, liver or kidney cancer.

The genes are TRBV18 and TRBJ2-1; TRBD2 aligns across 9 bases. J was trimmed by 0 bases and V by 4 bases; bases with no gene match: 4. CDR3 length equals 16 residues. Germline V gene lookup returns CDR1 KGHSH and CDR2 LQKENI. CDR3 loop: CASSQFSGSSYNEQFF. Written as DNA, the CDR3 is TGTGCCAGCTCACAGTTTAGCGGGAGCTCCTACAATGAGCAGTTCTTC. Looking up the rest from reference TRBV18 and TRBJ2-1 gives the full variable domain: NAGVMQNPRHLVRRRGQEARLRCSPMKGHSHVYWYRQLPEEGLKFMVYLQKENIIDESGMPKERFSAEFPKEGPSILRIQQVVRGDSAAYFCASSQFSGSSYNEQFFGPGTRLTVL.

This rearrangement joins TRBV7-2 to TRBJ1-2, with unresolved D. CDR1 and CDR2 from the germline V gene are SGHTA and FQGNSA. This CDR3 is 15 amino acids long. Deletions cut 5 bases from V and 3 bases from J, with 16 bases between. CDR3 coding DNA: TGTGCCAGCAGCCAACAATTCGGGGAGTACTATGGCTACACCTTC. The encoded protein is CASSQQFGEYYGYTF.

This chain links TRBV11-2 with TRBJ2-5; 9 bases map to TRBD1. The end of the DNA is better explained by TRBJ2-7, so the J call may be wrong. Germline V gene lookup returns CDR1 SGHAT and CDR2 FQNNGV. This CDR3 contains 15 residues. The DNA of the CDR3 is TGTGCCAGCAGCAGAGGACAGGGGTCATTCTACGAGCAGTACTTC. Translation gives CASSRGQGSFYEQYF.

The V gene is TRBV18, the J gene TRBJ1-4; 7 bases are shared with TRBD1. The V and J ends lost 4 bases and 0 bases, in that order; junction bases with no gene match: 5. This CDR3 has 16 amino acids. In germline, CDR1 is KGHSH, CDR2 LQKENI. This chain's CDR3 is CASSLHRGSTNEKLFF. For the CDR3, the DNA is TGTGCCAGCTCACTCCACAGGGGTTCAACTAATGAAAAACTGTTTTTT.

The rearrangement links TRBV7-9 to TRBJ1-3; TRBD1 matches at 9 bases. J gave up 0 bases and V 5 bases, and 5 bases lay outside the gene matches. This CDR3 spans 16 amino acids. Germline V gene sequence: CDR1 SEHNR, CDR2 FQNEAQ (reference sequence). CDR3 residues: CASSITGGPSGNTIYF. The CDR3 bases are TGTGCCAGCAGCATAACAGGGGGCCCCTCTGGAAACACCATATATTTT.

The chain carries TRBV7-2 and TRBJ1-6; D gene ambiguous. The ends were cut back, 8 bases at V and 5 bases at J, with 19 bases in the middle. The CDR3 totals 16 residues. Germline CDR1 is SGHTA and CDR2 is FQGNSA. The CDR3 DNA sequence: TGTGCCAGCCTAGCTCGGATCGGGTTGAATAATTCACCCCTCCACTTT. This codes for CASLARIGLNNSPLHF.

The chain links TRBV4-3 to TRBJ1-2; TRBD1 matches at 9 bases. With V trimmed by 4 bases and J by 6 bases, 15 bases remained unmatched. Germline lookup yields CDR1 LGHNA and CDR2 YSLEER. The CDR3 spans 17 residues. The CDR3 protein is CASSPWGTGPVENGYTF. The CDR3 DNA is TGCGCCAGCAGCCCATGGGGGACAGGGCCGGTGGAAAATGGCTACACCTTC.

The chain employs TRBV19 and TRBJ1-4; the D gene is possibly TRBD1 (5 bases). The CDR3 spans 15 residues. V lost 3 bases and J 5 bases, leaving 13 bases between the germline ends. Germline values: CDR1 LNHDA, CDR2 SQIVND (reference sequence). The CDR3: CASSMIGGTNEKLFF. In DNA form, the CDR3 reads TGTGCCAGTAGTATGATCGGGGGGACGAATGAAAAACTGTTTTTT.

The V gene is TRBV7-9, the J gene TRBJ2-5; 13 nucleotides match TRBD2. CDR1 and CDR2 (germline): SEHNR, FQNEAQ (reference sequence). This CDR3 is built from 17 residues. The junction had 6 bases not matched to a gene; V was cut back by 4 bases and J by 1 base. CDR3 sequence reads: CASSSGTSGVIQETQYF. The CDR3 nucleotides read TGTGCCAGCAGCTCAGGGACTAGCGGGGTCATCCAAGAGACCCAGTACTTC.

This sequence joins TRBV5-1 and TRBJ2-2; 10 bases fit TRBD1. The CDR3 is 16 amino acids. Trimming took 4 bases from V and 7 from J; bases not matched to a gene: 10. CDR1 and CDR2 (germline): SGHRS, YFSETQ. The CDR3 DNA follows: TGCGCCAGCAGCCCGGGCCGGGACAGGGGAAGCGGGGAGCTGTTTTTT. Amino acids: CASSPGRDRGSGELFF.

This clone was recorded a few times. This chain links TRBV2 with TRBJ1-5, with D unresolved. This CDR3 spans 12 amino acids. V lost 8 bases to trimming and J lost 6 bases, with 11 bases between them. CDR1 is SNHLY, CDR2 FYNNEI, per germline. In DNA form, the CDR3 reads TGTGCCAGCTGTAATAGAGGTCAGCCCCAGCATTTT. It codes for CASCNRGQPQHF. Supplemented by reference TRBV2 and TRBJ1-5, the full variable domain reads EPEVTQTPSHQVTQMGQEVILRCVPISNHLYFYWYRQILGQKVEFLVSFYNNEISEKSEIFDDQFSVERPDGSNFTLKIRSTKLEDSAMYFCASCNRGQPQHFGDGTRLSIL.

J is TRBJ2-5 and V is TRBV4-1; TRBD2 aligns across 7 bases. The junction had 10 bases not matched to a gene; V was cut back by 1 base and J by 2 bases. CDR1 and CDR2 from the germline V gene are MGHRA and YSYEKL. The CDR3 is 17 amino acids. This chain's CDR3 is CASSQGSLGGSQETQYF. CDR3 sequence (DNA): TGCGCCAGCAGCCAAGGAAGCCTGGGGGGGAGTCAAGAGACCCAGTACTTC.

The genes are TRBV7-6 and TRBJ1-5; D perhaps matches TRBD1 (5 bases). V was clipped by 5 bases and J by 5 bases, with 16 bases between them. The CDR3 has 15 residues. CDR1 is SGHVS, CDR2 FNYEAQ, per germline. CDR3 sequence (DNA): TGTGCCAGCAGCCAACAGATGGGACCCGATCAGCCCCAGCATTTT. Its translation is CASSQQMGPDQPQHF.

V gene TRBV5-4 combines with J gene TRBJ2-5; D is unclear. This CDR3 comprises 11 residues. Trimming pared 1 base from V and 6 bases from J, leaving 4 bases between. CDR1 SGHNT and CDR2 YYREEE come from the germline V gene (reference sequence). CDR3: CASSLLKTQYF. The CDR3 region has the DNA TGTGCCAGCAGCTTGCTGAAGACCCAGTACTTC.

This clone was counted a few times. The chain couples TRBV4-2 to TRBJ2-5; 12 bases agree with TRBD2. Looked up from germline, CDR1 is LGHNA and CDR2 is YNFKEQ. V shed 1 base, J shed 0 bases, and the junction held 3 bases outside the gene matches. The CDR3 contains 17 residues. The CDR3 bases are TGTGCCAGCAGCCAAGGACTAGCGGGGGCGTACCAAGAGACCCAGTACTTC. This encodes CASSQGLAGAYQETQYF.

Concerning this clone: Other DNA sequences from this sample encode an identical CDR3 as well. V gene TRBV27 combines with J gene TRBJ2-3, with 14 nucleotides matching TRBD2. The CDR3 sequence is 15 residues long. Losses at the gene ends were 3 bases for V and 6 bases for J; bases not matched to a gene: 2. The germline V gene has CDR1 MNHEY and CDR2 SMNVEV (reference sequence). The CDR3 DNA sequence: TGTGCCAGCAGTTTGGGACTAGCGGGGGTGGATACGCAGTATTTT. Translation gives CASSLGLAGVDTQYF.

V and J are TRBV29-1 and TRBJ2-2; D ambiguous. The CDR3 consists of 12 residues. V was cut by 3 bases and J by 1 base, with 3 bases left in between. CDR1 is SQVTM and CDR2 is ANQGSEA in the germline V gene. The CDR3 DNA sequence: TGCAGCGTTGATGAGAACACCGGGGAGCTGTTTTTT. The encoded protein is CSVDENTGELFF.